These T cell receptor beta chains were read from a single sample in a study of blood T cell repertoires in COVID-19. The method was immunoSEQ multiplex PCR; TCRdb's version includes in-frame clones alone and lacks a portion of them. The data show around 160,000 clones, with 90% seen just once and roughly a sixth held by the top ten. Material for sequencing was peripheral blood. The receptors stem from a man aged 60 to 69 with active or convalescent COVID-19. CDR3s include the opening cysteine and the closing phenylalanine or tryptophan. The D gene is left open where the match is weak. For some rows the clone size is stated as once, few or many, or as a class when expanded; others skip it.

V gene: TRBV7-2; clone size: -; D gene: -; J gene: TRBJ2-3; CDR3 DNA: TGTGCCAGCAGCTTAGGGTCAAGTACAGGGAGCACAGATACGCAGTATTTT; CDR3 protein: CASSLGSSTGSTDTQYF
V gene: TRBV11-2; clone size: -; D gene: -; J gene: TRBJ2-6; CDR3 DNA: TGTGCCAGCAGCTTAGATTGGGGAGGCTCTGGGGCCAACGTCCTGACTTTC; CDR3 protein: CASSLDWGGSGANVLTF
V gene: TRBV18; clone size: -; D gene: -; J gene: TRBJ1-6; CDR3 DNA: TGTGCCAGCTCACTGAGACAACCGAATAATTCACCCCTCCACTTT; CDR3 protein: CASSLRQPNNSPLHF
V gene: TRBV5-5; clone size: few; D gene: -; J gene: TRBJ1-1; CDR3 DNA: TGTGCCAGCAGCTTGGCCATTGGACACTCTAACACTGAAGCTTTCTTT; CDR3 protein: CASSLAIGHSNTEAFF
V gene: TRBV10-3; clone size: -; D gene: -; J gene: TRBJ1-2; CDR3 DNA: TGTGCCATCAGTACTCAGACTCAGTCTAACTATGGCTACACCTTC; CDR3 protein: CAISTQTQSNYGYTF
V gene: TRBV6-5; clone size: -; D gene: -; J gene: TRBJ2-7; CDR3 DNA: TGTGCCAGCAGATTCTCTCGGGATTTTTACGAGCAGTACTTC; CDR3 protein: CASRFSRDFYEQYF
V gene: TRBV14; clone size: once; D gene: TRBD1; J gene: TRBJ2-7; CDR3 DNA: TGTGCCAGCAGCATACGACAGGGGAGCCAGCTCCACGAGCAGTACTTC; CDR3 protein: CASSIRQGSQLHEQYF
V gene: TRBV4-2; clone size: -; D gene: TRBD2; J gene: TRBJ2-2; CDR3 DNA: TGTGCCAGCAGCCAATCTCAGCGGGAGGACACCGGGGAGCTGTTTTTT; CDR3 protein: CASSQSQREDTGELFF
V gene: TRBV21-1; clone size: -; D gene: -; J gene: TRBJ2-2; CDR3 DNA: TGTGCCAGCAGCAAAGAGCGTAGCGGTCAGCGCACCGGGGAGCTGTTTTTT; CDR3 protein: CASSKERSGQRTGELFF
V gene: TRBV28; clone size: -; D gene: -; J gene: TRBJ2-1; CDR3 DNA: TGTGCCAGCAGCCCGGGACTCTACAATGAGCAGTTCTTC; CDR3 protein: CASSPGLYNEQFF
V gene: TRBV30; clone size: -; D gene: TRBD2; J gene: TRBJ2-1; CDR3 DNA: TGTGCCTGGAGTGTAGTGGGAGGACTAGCGGGCGACGATGAGCAGTTCTTC; CDR3 protein: CAWSVVGGLAGDDEQFF
V gene: TRBV2; clone size: -; D gene: -; J gene: TRBJ1-1; CDR3 DNA: TGTGCCAGCAGTGAATGGACAGTTAGGGACACTGAAGCTTTCTTT; CDR3 protein: CASSEWTVRDTEAFF
V gene: TRBV4-2; clone size: -; D gene: -; J gene: TRBJ1-1; CDR3 DNA: TGTGCCAGCAGCCGCGGACAGATTCTGAACACTGAAGCTTTCTTT; CDR3 protein: CASSRGQILNTEAFF
V gene: TRBV27; clone size: -; D gene: -; J gene: TRBJ2-5; CDR3 DNA: TGTGCCAGCAGTTTATTACGAACTTTAACAGGCGGACAAGAGACCCAGTACTTC; CDR3 protein: CASSLLRTLTGGQETQYF
V gene: TRBV5-1; clone size: -; D gene: -; J gene: TRBJ1-6; CDR3 DNA: TGCGCCAGCAGCTTGGCCCCTCAGGGTTATAATTCACCCCTCCACTTT; CDR3 protein: CASSLAPQGYNSPLHF
V gene: TRBV7-9; clone size: once; D gene: -; J gene: TRBJ1-2; CDR3 DNA: TGTGCCAGCAGCTTAAACTCGGTGGGCTACACCTTC; CDR3 protein: CASSLNSVGYTF
V gene: TRBV3-1/TRBV3-2; clone size: -; D gene: -; J gene: TRBJ2-7; CDR3 DNA: TGTGCCAGCAGCCAAGACCCTAACAGGTACGAGCAGTACTTC; CDR3 protein: CASSQDPNRYEQYF
V gene: TRBV28; clone size: -; D gene: -; J gene: TRBJ1-1; CDR3 DNA: TGTGCCAGCAGTCCTCAACAGGGTAGGTTCACTGAAGCTTTCTTT; CDR3 protein: CASSPQQGRFTEAFF
V gene: TRBV18; clone size: -; D gene: -; J gene: TRBJ2-5; CDR3 DNA: TGTGCCAGCTCACCGGGAGAAGCGGAGACCCAGTACTTC; CDR3 protein: CASSPGEAETQYF
V gene: TRBV10-1; clone size: -; D gene: TRBD1; J gene: TRBJ1-2; CDR3 DNA: TGCGCCAGCAGTCCGGGACAGGACTATGGCTACACCTTC; CDR3 protein: CASSPGQDYGYTF
V gene: TRBV5-1; clone size: once; D gene: -; J gene: TRBJ2-1; CDR3 DNA: TGCGCCAGCACCTTACCGGGGGGCCACAATGAGCAGTTCTTC; CDR3 protein: CASTLPGGHNEQFF
V gene: TRBV7-2; clone size: -; D gene: -; J gene: TRBJ2-7; CDR3 DNA: TGTGCCAGCAGCTTAGCTCTAGAGGTCTCGTACGAGCAGTACTTC; CDR3 protein: CASSLALEVSYEQYF
V gene: TRBV3-1/TRBV3-2; clone size: -; D gene: -; J gene: TRBJ2-7; CDR3 DNA: TGTGCCAGCAGCCGAGTATCCTACGAGCAGTACTTC; CDR3 protein: CASSRVSYEQYF
V gene: TRBV18; clone size: -; D gene: TRBD1; J gene: TRBJ1-5; CDR3 DNA: TGTGCCAGCTCACCAGAGACAGGGTCAAATCAGCCCCAGCATTTT; CDR3 protein: CASSPETGSNQPQHF
V gene: TRBV3-1/TRBV3-2; clone size: -; D gene: TRBD2; J gene: TRBJ2-1; CDR3 DNA: TGTGCCAGCAGCCAAGGGACTAGCGGGGCGAATGAGCAGTTCTTC; CDR3 protein: CASSQGTSGANEQFF
V gene: TRBV6-6; clone size: -; D gene: -; J gene: TRBJ2-3; CDR3 DNA: TGTGCCAGCAGTTACGGGCAGGAGGGGCCGACAGATACGCAGTATTTT; CDR3 protein: CASSYGQEGPTDTQYF
V gene: TRBV27; clone size: -; D gene: -; J gene: TRBJ1-5; CDR3 DNA: TGTGCCAGCAGTACCGCGGGGGGGAATCAGCCCCAGCATTTT; CDR3 protein: CASSTAGGNQPQHF